This T cell receptor (beta chain) was retrieved from a study of shared clonotypes between healthy human individuals. From germline, CDR1 is SGDLS and CDR2 YYNGEE. Trimming at V came to 3 bases and at J to 7 bases, leaving 9 bases not matched to a gene. The CDR3 loop spans 15 amino acids. Findings and caveats of the study: Blood was the sole source, and tissue repertoires probably differ. Despite large depth, sorted-subset datasets appeared incompletely sequenced.

Clones were sequenced by immunoSEQ multiplex PCR, and TCRdb holds only the in-frame ones, with some missing. This table has a few million clones, more than 80% appearing once. Regarding this clone: The antigen is unknown.

Every one of the donors was a Caucasian adult that lived in Nashville, Tennessee. The TCR comes from a man between 18 and 29 years old in good health. The source material was naive CD4+ T cells sorted from blood. Stated subset: CD45RA+ positively selected. The chain couples TRBV9 to TRBJ1-4, with 7 bases aligning to TRBD1. This CDR3 reads CASSAAGTVGEKLFF. The DNA of the CDR3 is TGTGCCAGCAGCGCCGCCGGGACAGTTGGTGAAAAACTGTTTTTT.